Listed below are T cell receptor beta chains from one sample, sequenced in a study of blood T cell repertoires in COVID-19. Clones were sequenced by immunoSEQ multiplex PCR, and TCRdb holds only the in-frame ones, with some missing. There are 10,000 or so clones in the sample; approximately 85% occur only once, and about 5.2% lies in the top ten. Material: peripheral blood. These receptors were obtained from a human donor in a cohort sampled during active COVID-19. Each CDR3 is given with its conserved first and last residue. A D gene is named only where the DNA matches it firmly. A clone size is listed for some rows: how often the clone was seen (once, few, many), or a class if it is expanded.

>-|TRBJ2-1|15|TRBV7-8|-
TGTGCCAGCAGACAATCTTTGGGCAGATACAATGAGCAGTTCTTC
CASRQSLGRYNEQFF
>-|TRBJ2-7|15|TRBV4-1|TRBD1
TGCGCCAGCAGCCAAGGGACAGGGGGAACCTACGAGCAGTACTTC
CASSQGTGGTYEQYF
>-|TRBJ1-1|11|TRBV30|-
TGTGCCTGGATTCGGAACACTGAAGCTTTCTTT
CAWIRNTEAFF
>-|TRBJ2-2|16|TRBV9|TRBD1
TGTGCCAGCAGCCCTACGACAGGGGTCTTCACCGGGGAGCTGTTTTTT
CASSPTTGVFTGELFF
>-|TRBJ2-7|14|TRBV10-3|TRBD2
TGTGCCATCAGAGCTAGCGGAGCGGGCTCCGAGCAGTACTTC
CAIRASGAGSEQYF
>-|TRBJ1-1|12|TRBV7-9|-
TGTGCCAGCAGCTTAGAGGACGGGAAAGCTTTCTTT
CASSLEDGKAFF
>-|TRBJ2-3|18|TRBV4-1|TRBD2
TGCGCCAGCAGCCAAAATGAGCGGGAGGGATCGGGCACAGATACGCAGTATTTT
CASSQNEREGSGTDTQYF
>-|TRBJ2-3|18|TRBV9|TRBD2
TGTGCCAGCAGCCCGATGGGTCTTGCGGGGGTGTACACAGATACGCAGTATTTT
CASSPMGLAGVYTDTQYF
>-|TRBJ2-2|12|TRBV6-2/TRBV6-3|-
TGTGCCAGCAGTTCCGTAACCGGGGAGCTGTTTTTT
CASSSVTGELFF
>-|TRBJ2-3|13|TRBV10-3|-
TGTGCCATCAGTTTCACTCGCACAGATACGCAGTATTTT
CAISFTRTDTQYF
>-|TRBJ2-7|15|TRBV5-1|-
TGCGCCAGCAGCCAGACACAGGGAAAAGCCTACGAGCAGTACTTC
CASSQTQGKAYEQYF
>-|TRBJ2-7|15|TRBV18|-
TGTGCCAGCTCACCAGAAGACGGCGGCACCTACGAGCAGTACTTC
CASSPEDGGTYEQYF
>-|TRBJ2-7|14|TRBV19|-
TGTGCCAGTAGTATAGGAACAGGAACCTACGAGCAGTACTTC
CASSIGTGTYEQYF
>-|TRBJ1-2|15|TRBV6-1|TRBD1
TGTGCCAGCAGTGGCCCCGGGACAGCCCTCTATGGCTACACCTTC
CASSGPGTALYGYTF
>-|TRBJ1-5|15|TRBV29-1|-
TGCAGCGTTTCCGGGGGTCCTTTGGGCAATCAGCCCCAGCATTTT
CSVSGGPLGNQPQHF
>-|TRBJ2-5|16|TRBV5-1|TRBD2
TGCGCCAGCAGACCGACGGGACTAGCAGGGCAAGAGACCCAGTACTTC
CASRPTGLAGQETQYF
>-|TRBJ2-7|16|TRBV4-2|TRBD2
TGTGCCAGCAGCCAAGATGTAACTAGCGGGGACTACGAGCAGTACTTC
CASSQDVTSGDYEQYF
>-|TRBJ2-7|16|TRBV4-1|TRBD1
TGCGCCAGCAGCCAAGATCTGGGACAGGGTCCCTCCGAGCAGTACTTC
CASSQDLGQGPSEQYF
>few|TRBJ1-2|15|TRBV6-5|TRBD1
TGTGCCAGCAGTCCGGAGGGACAGGGGCTCGTAGGCTACACCTTC
CASSPEGQGLVGYTF
>-|TRBJ1-4|14|TRBV14|-
TGTGCCAGCACGGTATCCGGGACAAGGGGAAAACTGTTTTTT
CASTVSGTRGKLFF
>-|TRBJ2-5|17|TRBV9|TRBD2
TGTGCCAGCAGCGTAGGCGTCCTGGGAGGGTCTCGGGAGACCCAGTACTTC
CASSVGVLGGSRETQYF
>few|TRBJ2-7|16|TRBV7-9|TRBD1
TGTGCCAGCAGCACCGCTCGGGACAGCTACTCCTACGAGCAGTACTTC
CASSTARDSYSYEQYF
>-|TRBJ2-7|15|TRBV7-9|-
TGTGCCAGCAGCTCCGCAGGGTTTATTGGTAGCGAGCAGTACTTC
CASSSAGFIGSEQYF
>-|TRBJ2-5|15|TRBV18|TRBD1
TGTGCCAGCTCACCTCCGGGACAGGGCCAAGAGACCCAGTACTTC
CASSPPGQGQETQYF
>-|TRBJ2-5|14|TRBV25-1|-
TGTGCCAGCAGTGTTGGGGGGTTGGAAGAGACCCAGTACTTC
CASSVGGLEETQYF
>-|TRBJ1-4|16|TRBV18|TRBD1
TGTGCCAGCTCACCACAAGGGACAGCAACTAATGAAAAACTGTTTTTT
CASSPQGTATNEKLFF
>-|TRBJ2-7|17|TRBV7-2|TRBD2
TGTGCCAGCAGCTTTACCGGCGGGAGGGCGGGATCCTACGAGCAGTACTTC
CASSFTGGRAGSYEQYF
>-|TRBJ1-1|15|TRBV3-1/TRBV3-2|-
TGTGCCAGCAGCCAATTTAAGGGGGTTTTCACTGAAGCTTTCTTT
CASSQFKGVFTEAFF
>-|TRBJ2-1|21|TRBV13|TRBD2
TGTGCCAGCAGCTTATTCTCCGTTGGTAGCGGGGGGGTTAGCTCCTACAATGAGCAGTTCTTC
CASSLFSVGSGGVSSYNEQFF
>-|TRBJ2-1|16|TRBV5-1|-
TGCGCCAGCAGCTTGGTACGGGAGACATCCTACAATGAGCAGTTCTTC
CASSLVRETSYNEQFF
>-|TRBJ2-1|15|TRBV7-9|TRBD2
TGTGCCAGCAGACCCAGCGGGAGTTTCTACAATGAGCAGTTCTTC
CASRPSGSFYNEQFF
>-|TRBJ2-3|14|TRBV6-5|TRBD1
TGTGCCAGCTCCCGGGACAGCCTAACAGATACGCAGTATTTT
CASSRDSLTDTQYF
>few|TRBJ1-2|13|TRBV19|TRBD1
TGTGCCAGTACCCAGGACAGGGGTCATGGCTACACCTTC
CASTQDRGHGYTF
>-|TRBJ2-3|17|TRBV9|TRBD2
TGTGCCAGCAGCGTAGAGGGCCGGGGGGGCCGAGTAGATACGCAGTATTTT
CASSVEGRGGRVDTQYF
>once|TRBJ2-7|14|TRBV29-1|TRBD1
TGCAGCGTTGAAGAATGGCAGGGGGCGGGGGAGCAGTACTTC
CSVEEWQGAGEQYF
>-|TRBJ1-1|15|TRBV4-2|-
TGTGCCAGCAGCCCACAAATAGGAGGAGGCACTGAAGCTTTCTTT
CASSPQIGGGTEAFF
>-|TRBJ1-2|14|TRBV6-5|TRBD1
TGTGCCAGCAGTTTCCGACAGGGGCAGCATGGCTACACCTTC
CASSFRQGQHGYTF
>-|TRBJ2-1|15|TRBV11-2|TRBD1
TGTGCCAGCAGCCCGGGACAGTTAGTTGACAATGAGCAGTTCTTC
CASSPGQLVDNEQFF
>-|TRBJ2-5|14|TRBV2|TRBD1
TGTGCCAGCACCCCCAGGGACAGCCAAGAGACCCAGTACTTC
CASTPRDSQETQYF
>-|TRBJ2-2|15|TRBV9|-
TGTGCCAGCAGCCCAGATGGGGCCCGCACCGGGGAGCTGTTTTTT
CASSPDGARTGELFF
>-|TRBJ2-4|12|TRBV5-1|-
TGCGCCAGCAGCTTGGTGAGGGACATTCAGTACTTC
CASSLVRDIQYF